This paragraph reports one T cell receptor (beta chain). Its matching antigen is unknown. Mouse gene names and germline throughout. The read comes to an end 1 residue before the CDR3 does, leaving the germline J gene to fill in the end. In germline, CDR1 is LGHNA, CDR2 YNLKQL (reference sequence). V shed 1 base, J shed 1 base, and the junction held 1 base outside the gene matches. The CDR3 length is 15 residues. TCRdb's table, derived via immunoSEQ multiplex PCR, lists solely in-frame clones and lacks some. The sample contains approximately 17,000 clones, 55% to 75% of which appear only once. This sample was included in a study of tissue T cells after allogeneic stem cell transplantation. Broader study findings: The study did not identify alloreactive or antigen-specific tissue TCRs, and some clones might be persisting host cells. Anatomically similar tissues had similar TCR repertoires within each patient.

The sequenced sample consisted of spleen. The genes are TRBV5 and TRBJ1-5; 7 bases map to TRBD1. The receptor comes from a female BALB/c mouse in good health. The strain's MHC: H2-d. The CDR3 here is CASSQAQGNNQAPLF. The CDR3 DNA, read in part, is TGTGCCAGCAGCCAAGCACAGGGGAACAACCAGGCTCCGCTT.